This T cell receptor (beta chain) came from a study of CD4+ T cells in melanoma. Study-wide points: CD8+ T cell, macrophage and B cell function reportedly correlated with neoantigen-specific CD4+ T cells. Neoantigen-specific CD4+ T cells in melanoma reportedly had diverse differentiation states.

CDR1 GTSNPN and CDR2 SVGIG come from the germline V gene (reference sequence). Trimming left V 5 bases short and J 0 bases short, with 14 bases between. The CDR3 runs 15 residues. This clone was counted once. Its specificity is unknown. TCRdb's copy holds only in-frame clones and misses some; the assay was immunoSEQ multiplex PCR. The sample holds around 6,700 clones, 52% seen once. The chain has TRBV30 and TRBJ1-3; no reliable D call. Sequencing used cells from a culture (not recorded whether cultured in vitro). This TCR came from a human donor with melanoma. CDR3 DNA sequence: TGTGCCTGGGGCCGGACGGAATCCTCTGGAAACACCATATATTTT. Protein sequence: CAWGRTESSGNTIYF.